This T cell receptor beta chain was retrieved from a study of CD8 T cells in ankylosing spondylitis. The CDR3 contains 16 residues. Germline CDR1 and CDR2: MNHEY and SVGAGI. The V and J ends lost 4 bases and 2 bases, in that order; junction bases with no gene match: 10. A few counts support this clonotype. Its antigen is unknown. Notes on the study in general: Disease-linked clones reportedly showed significant enrichment in matched ankylosing spondylitis synovial fluid.

In making TCR beta libraries, quantitative 5'-RACE with molecular barcodes was used. One entry per CDR3 protein, called by TCRdb with MiXCR from the 5' RACE reads. Of 300,000 to 350,000 distinct CDR3 sequences detected, 14% to 15% appear once; the ten largest clones hold roughly 1.1%. The sample consisted of blood, either unsorted or a sorted T cell fraction (not recorded which). The source is a male donor with ankylosing spondylitis or in good health (not recorded which). The rearrangement links TRBV6-5 to TRBJ2-7; 8 nucleotides align to TRBD1. In nucleotides, the CDR3 is TGTGCCAGCAGTTTGGGGGCCCCGGGACAGGCCTACGAGCAGTACTTC. Translation gives CASSLGAPGQAYEQYF.